The 25 T cell receptor beta chains reported below all come from one sample, sequenced in a study of human T cells and chemical hapten exposure. Stated time point: pre-sensitization, week 0. Indicated treatment: therapeutic diphenylcyclopropenone sensitization with weekly scalp DPC. Using its own MiXCR run on the RACE reads, TCRdb lists one record per CDR3 protein. The table includes 50,000 to 65,000 distinct CDR3 sequences, roughly 8.8% detected once. This sample comprised whole blood, obtained in connection with sensitization to the hapten diphenylcyclopropenone (DPC). The receptors originated from a woman aged 40 to 55 with alopecia areata. Some clones in this sample may be carry-over from other donors' samples.

This clonotype appeared many times. The genes are TRBV5-6 and TRBJ1-5; the D gene is possibly TRBD1 (6 bases). This CDR3 has 13 residues. Trimming took 4 bases from V and 6 from J, leaving 11 bases between them. Germline V CDR1 and CDR2: SGHDT, YYEEEE. The CDR3 region has the DNA TGTGCCAGCAGCCAACAGGGCGGTCAGCCCCAGCATTTT. Protein sequence: CASSQQGGQPQHF.

This clonotype was observed a few times. J is TRBJ2-2 and V is TRBV29-1; possible D gene TRBD2, 6 bases. The germline CDR1 and CDR2 sequences are SQVTM and ANQGSEA. V dropped 3 bases and J dropped 1 base, with 6 bases sitting between them. This CDR3 has 13 residues. CDR3 nucleotides: TGCAGCGTTGACGGGAGGAACACCGGGGAGCTGTTTTTT. It specifies CSVDGRNTGELFF.

The V gene is TRBV14, the J gene TRBJ2-7; TRBD2 matches at 14 bases. CDR1 and CDR2 (germline): SGHDN, FVKESK. This CDR3 comprises 18 residues. V was pared by 4 bases and J by 0 bases, with 8 bases of the junction left unmatched. CDR3 bases: TGTGCCAGCAGCCGCCGGACTAGCGGGGGGCTCAGCTCCTACGAGCAGTACTTC. The encoded protein is CASSRRTSGGLSSYEQYF.

This clonotype was picked up many times. The genes are TRBV13 and TRBJ2-7, with a tentative D call TRBD2 (5 bases). Germline values: CDR1 PRHDT, CDR2 FYEKMQ (reference sequence). The CDR3 loop spans 15 amino acids. V was pared by 2 bases and J by 0 bases, with 11 bases between. This CDR3 is CASSLQEDLSYEQYF. For the CDR3, the DNA is TGTGCCAGCAGCTTACAGGAGGACCTCTCCTACGAGCAGTACTTC.

Ten or more counts support this clonotype. The chain links TRBV7-6 to TRBJ2-5, with 7 bases matching TRBD2. With V trimmed by 4 bases and J by 2 bases, 7 bases remained unmatched. The CDR3 covers 15 residues. CDR1 is SGHVS, CDR2 FNYEAQ, per germline. CDR3: CASSSNGGKQETQYF. The DNA of the CDR3 is TGTGCCAGCAGCTCCAACGGGGGGAAACAAGAGACCCAGTACTTC. Together with reference TRBV7-6 and TRBJ2-5, the CDR3 gives the full variable domain: GAGVSQSPRYKVTKRGQDVALRCDPISGHVSLYWYRQALGQGPEFLTYFNYEAQQDKSGLPNDRFSAERPEGSISTLTIQRTEQRDSAMYRCASSSNGGKQETQYFGPGTRLLVL.

The table lists this clonotype with many counts. The V call is TRBV20-1, the J call TRBJ1-5; 7 positions agree with TRBD1. J lost 1 base, V lost 5 bases, and 5 bases had no gene match. The CDR3 totals 14 residues. The germline V gene encodes CDR1 DFQATT and CDR2 SNEGSKA (reference sequence). Here the CDR3 reads CSAAPGQSNQPQHF. CDR3 nucleotide sequence: TGCAGTGCTGCGCCGGGACAGAGCAATCAGCCCCAGCATTTT.

At least ten counts were recorded for this clonotype. This chain links TRBV7-2 with TRBJ2-5; D not resolved. Looked up from germline, CDR1 is SGHTA and CDR2 is FQGNSA. V was pared by 5 bases and J by 5 bases, with 6 bases between. The CDR3 has 11 residues. The CDR3 DNA reads as TGTGCCAGCAGCATTTGGGAGACCCAGTACTTC. Its protein product is CASSIWETQYF.

This clonotype has at least ten counts. The genes are TRBV18 and TRBJ1-1; the D is unclear. CDR1 and CDR2 from the germline V gene are KGHSH and LQKENI. This CDR3 contains 13 residues. V was clipped by 3 bases and J by 1 base, with 6 bases between them. CDR3 protein: CASSPLENTEAFF. CDR3 in DNA: TGTGCCAGCTCACCGCTAGAGAACACTGAAGCTTTCTTT.

This clonotype was detected many times. The chain recombines TRBV18 with TRBJ2-7, with 7 bases matching TRBD1. Unmatched junction bases numbered 6, after V lost 4 bases and J lost 6 bases. In germline, CDR1 is KGHSH, CDR2 LQKENI. CDR3 length: 13 amino acids. Here the CDR3 reads CASSRGTVSEQYF. As DNA, the CDR3 is TGTGCCAGCTCACGGGGGACAGTTTCCGAGCAGTACTTC.

The sample holds many counts of this clonotype. The chain is built from TRBV7-6 and TRBJ1-1; D is possibly TRBD1 (6 bases). Germline V gene lookup returns CDR1 SGHVS and CDR2 FNYEAQ. The CDR3 extends over 15 amino acids. V lost 1 base and J lost 2, with 11 bases in between. The CDR3 nucleotides read TGTGCCAGCAGCTTAGGGCGACAGGATAACACTGAAGCTTTCTTT. Protein sequence: CASSLGRQDNTEAFF.

J is TRBJ1-4 and V is TRBV7-8; 8 bases are shared with TRBD1. CDR1 is SGHVS and CDR2 is FQNEAQ in the germline V gene. J gave up 8 bases and V 5 bases, and 10 bases lay outside the gene matches. CDR3 length: 15 residues. The CDR3 reads CASSLRTGTGEKLFF. The CDR3 nucleotides read TGTGCCAGCAGCCTTCGGACAGGGACGGGGGAAAAACTGTTTTTT.

This clonotype has ten or more counts. This rearrangement joins TRBV6-4 to TRBJ2-6; D unresolved. The V end was cut by 2 bases, the J end by 0 bases, with 2 bases between. The CDR3 has 14 amino acids. From germline, CDR1 is MRHNA and CDR2 SNTAGT. For the CDR3, the DNA is TGTGCCAGCAGTGACAACTCTGGGGCCAACGTCCTGACTTTC. Its translation: CASSDNSGANVLTF.

This clonotype has at least ten counts. The chain recombines TRBV7-2 with TRBJ2-7; unclear D gene. The V gene lost 1 base and the J gene lost 10 bases, with 14 bases spanning the gap. The CDR3 covers 13 residues. The V gene's germline CDR1 is SGHTA and CDR2 FQGNSA. The CDR3 sequence: CASSLEGSWAQYF. The CDR3, as DNA: TGTGCCAGCAGCTTAGAGGGCTCATGGGCCCAGTACTTC.

V and J are TRBV12-3 or TRBV12-4 and TRBJ2-1; no clear D gene. The CDR3 length is 14 residues. V was clipped by 6 bases and J by 13 bases, with 22 bases between them. The DNA for the CDR3 is TGTGCCAGCAGGCCATTAGGTCCAGCTGTAAGTCAGTTCTTC. The encoded protein is CASRPLGPAVSQFF.

The J gene is TRBJ1-1, the V gene TRBV7-6; D possibly corresponds to TRBD1 (6 bases). CDR1 SGHVS and CDR2 FNYEAQ come from the germline V gene. V was clipped by 5 bases and J by 1 base, with 11 bases between them. The CDR3 covers 14 residues. The chain's CDR3 is CASSLRQENTEAFF. The CDR3 nucleotides read TGTGCCAGCAGCCTCCGACAGGAGAACACTGAAGCTTTCTTT.

This clonotype was seen a handful of times. One junction end disagrees with the germline gene, perhaps due to a read error. This sequence joins TRBV9 and TRBJ2-5, with TRBD2 matching over 9 bases. CDR3 length: 11 amino acids. Germline CDR1 is SGDLS and CDR2 is YYNGEE. The CDR3 nucleotides read TGTGCCAGCAGCCGGGGGACTAGCTCATCCTTC. Encoded protein: CASSRGTSSSF.

This clonotype was recorded at least ten times. Sequence at one end of the junction differs from germline and may be a read error. V gene TRBV6-5 combines with J gene TRBJ2-7, with TRBD2 matching over 10 bases. There are 13 residues in the CDR3. Germline-derived CDR1 and CDR2 are MNHEY and SVGAGI. The CDR3 nucleotides read TGTGCCAGCAGTTACTCTCCACTAGCGGGGAAGATGTTC. Amino acids: CASSYSPLAGKMF.

This clonotype showed up many times. The chain links TRBV12-3 or TRBV12-4 to TRBJ2-1, with TRBD2 matching 8 bases. Trimming took 7 bases from V and 9 from J; bases not matched to a gene: 17. The CDR3 extends over 16 amino acids. CDR3 coding DNA: TGTGCCAGCACCTTAGGGTCGGCGGGGGGCCCCCCTGAGCAGTTCTTC. Protein sequence: CASTLGSAGGPPEQFF.

This clonotype was counted at least ten times. The CDR3 nucleotides read TGTGCCAGCAGCTTAGCGGGGGCAGGAGCCTACAATGAGCAGTTCTTC. Translated, it gives CASSLAGAGAYNEQFF. J is TRBJ2-1 and V is TRBV7-8; weak D call: TRBD1 (6 bases). The V and J ends lost 0 bases and 2 bases respectively, with 11 bases between them. This CDR3 has 16 residues. Germline V gives CDR1 SGHVS, CDR2 FQNEAQ. The full variable domain, rest sourced from reference TRBV7-8 and TRBJ2-1, is GAGVSQSPRYKVAKRGQDVALRCDPISGHVSLFWYQQALGQGPEFLTYFQNEAQLDKSGLPSDRFFAERPEGSVSTLKIQRTQQEDSAVYLCASSLAGAGAYNEQFFGPGTRLTVL.

This clonotype was recorded a few times. The chain links TRBV4-3 to TRBJ2-1; no reliable D call. V lost 0 bases and J lost 0, with 9 bases in between. In germline, CDR1 is LGHNA, CDR2 YSLEER. This CDR3 is built from 16 residues. The DNA for the CDR3 is TGCGCCAGCAGCCAAGACTACCCCCGCTCCTACAATGAGCAGTTCTTC. Translating it yields CASSQDYPRSYNEQFF.

The table lists this clonotype with a few counts. The chain links TRBV7-9 to TRBJ2-7; D possibly matches TRBD1 or TRBD2 (5 bases each). The CDR3 length is 16 residues. Germline V gene sequence: CDR1 SEHNR, CDR2 FQNEAQ (reference sequence). The V gene lost 8 bases and the J gene lost 7 bases, with 27 bases spanning the gap. In DNA, the CDR3 is TGTGCCAGCCAAACGATGGGGGTCCTCCAGGAATGGGAGCAGTACTTC. Amino acids: CASQTMGVLQEWEQYF.

The V gene is TRBV18, the J gene TRBJ2-1; 8 bases are a match to TRBD2. The CDR3 length is 13 residues. Per the germline V gene, CDR1 is KGHSH and CDR2 is LQKENI. Trimming cost V 5 bases and J 9 bases; bases outside gene matches: 6. CDR3 sequence: CASSSGLAGEQFF. In DNA form, the CDR3 reads TGTGCCAGCTCAAGCGGACTAGCTGGTGAGCAGTTCTTC.

This clonotype was seen at least ten times. The rearrangement links TRBV2 to TRBJ2-4; D ambiguous. The germline V gene encodes CDR1 SNHLY and CDR2 FYNNEI. The CDR3 covers 16 residues. Trimming removed 1 base at V and 0 bases at J, with 10 bases between. The CDR3 bases are TGTGCCAGCAGTGAAGTAAGGCAACTAGCCAAAAACATTCAGTACTTC. It specifies CASSEVRQLAKNIQYF.

This clonotype came up many times. The gene calls are TRBV12-3 or TRBV12-4 and TRBJ2-3, with 9 bases matching TRBD2. Trimming cost V 6 bases and J 4 bases; bases outside gene matches: 8. There are 15 residues in the CDR3. CDR3 protein: CASRPRAGGPDTQYF. Here the CDR3 DNA reads TGTGCCAGCAGACCACGGGCGGGGGGGCCAGATACGCAGTATTTT.

The table lists this clonotype with a few counts. The chain links TRBV9 to TRBJ2-7, with a tentative D call TRBD2 (8 bases). CDR1 SGDLS and CDR2 YYNGEE come from the germline V gene. The V and J ends lost 4 bases and 2 bases respectively, with 16 bases between them. The CDR3 totals 15 residues. This CDR3 is CASSPGGGLAYEQYF. The DNA of the CDR3 is TGTGCCAGCAGCCCAGGGGGGGGACTAGCCTACGAGCAGTACTTC. The entire variable domain, with the rest obtained from reference TRBV9 and TRBJ2-7, is as follows: DSGVTQTPKHLITATGQRVTLRCSPRSGDLSVYWYQQSLDQGLQFLIQYYNGEERAKGNILERFSAQQFPDLHSELNLSSLELGDSALYFCASSPGGGLAYEQYFGPGTRLTVT.